This T cell receptor (beta chain) was documented in a study of OX40 agonist ivuxolimab in advanced cancers. Libraries were prepared by immunoSEQ multiplex PCR; TCRdb keeps only in-frame clonotypes and omits some of them. The sample consists of 65,000 to 90,000 clones, 75% to 90% of them appearing once. Trimming removed 2 bases from V and 3 bases from J, with 10 bases in between. This CDR3 is built from 14 residues. Germline V gene sequence: CDR1 MNHEY, CDR2 SMNVEV (reference sequence). Broader study findings: The CD4+ and CD8+ T cells in the blood had expanded clonally by week 6 at 0.1 to 3.0 mg/kg.

Notes on this clone: Its cognate antigen is unknown.

The chain carries TRBV27 and TRBJ2-5; perhaps D is TRBD1 or TRBD2 (5 bases each). This TCR came from an adult with an advanced solid tumor such as melanoma, head and neck, liver or kidney cancer. Here the sequenced sample was CD4+ or CD8+ T cells sorted from blood, taken in a trial of the OX40 agonist ivuxolimab. The CDR3 sequence is CASSLPGTKETQYF. The CDR3 nucleotides read TGTGCCAGCAGTTTACCGGGGACCAAAGAGACCCAGTACTTC.